The rows below give T cell receptor beta chains drawn from one sample of a study of shared clonotypes between healthy human individuals. The repertoire was sequenced with immunoSEQ multiplex PCR; TCRdb's copy has only in-frame clones and lacks some. In the table there are 2 million or so clones, 90% to 95% of which are singletons. Material for sequencing was naive CD4+ T cells sorted from blood. The receptors originated from a man between 18 and 35 years old in good health. Each CDR3 is given with its conserved first and last residue. Fields, in order: V gene, J gene, D gene, clone size, CDR3 DNA, CDR3 protein. A D gene is named only where the DNA matches it firmly. Only some rows state a clone size, as once, few, many or a class for expanded clones.

TRBV7-3	TRBJ1-2	TRBD1	.	TGTGCCAGCAGCTTCCGGGACAGAAATGGCTACACCTTC	CASSFRDRNGYTF
TRBV5-1	TRBJ2-2	TRBD2	.	TGCGCCAGCAGCTTGATTGGACTAGCGTCCGGGGAGCTGTTTTTT	CASSLIGLASGELFF
TRBV30	TRBJ2-5	.	.	TGTGCCTGGGCGGCAGGATTCCAAGAGACCCAGTACTTC	CAWAAGFQETQYF
TRBV5-4	TRBJ1-1	TRBD1	.	TGTGCCAGCAGCTACAGACAGGGAAGCACTGAAGCTTTCTTT	CASSYRQGSTEAFF
TRBV30	TRBJ1-4	.	.	TGTGCCTGGAGTGTAGGGACTATGGATGAAAAACTGTTTTTT	CAWSVGTMDEKLFF
TRBV30	TRBJ1-1	.	.	TGTGCCTGGAACAGGGAAATGAACACTGAAGCTTTCTTT	CAWNREMNTEAFF
TRBV10-3	TRBJ2-6	.	.	TGTGCCATCACAGGAGGGTTACCTGGGGCCAACGTCCTGACTTTC	CAITGGLPGANVLTF
TRBV28	TRBJ2-1	.	.	TGTGCCAGCAGTCCTCCCGGGGGACTTAGGTCCTACAATGAGCAGTTCTTC	CASSPPGGLRSYNEQFF
TRBV4-1	TRBJ2-5	.	.	TGCGCCAGCAGCCAAGTTCGGGACTCAGGGGCGGAGACCCAGTACTTC	CASSQVRDSGAETQYF
TRBV7-8	TRBJ1-6	TRBD1	once	TGTGCCAGCAGCTTCAGGACAGGGGATTCACCCCTCCACTTT	CASSFRTGDSPLHF
TRBV7-9	TRBJ1-2	.	.	TGTGCCAGCAGCTTAGAATATAACTATGGCTACACCTTC	CASSLEYNYGYTF
TRBV15	TRBJ1-6	.	.	TGTGCCACCAGCAGAGATACCAAGCTTTCTAATTCACCCCTCCACTTT	CATSRDTKLSNSPLHF
TRBV6-1	TRBJ2-1	.	.	TGTGCCAGCAGTGGTCCTGGGGGGCTCGGTGAGCAGTTCTTC	CASSGPGGLGEQFF
TRBV6-1	TRBJ2-3	.	.	TGTGCCAGCAGTGAACCTGTCTCAAACACAGATACGCAGTATTTT	CASSEPVSNTDTQYF
TRBV5-1	TRBJ2-4	.	.	TGCGCCAGCAGCCACGGCGGGGGCGAAAACATTCAGTACTTC	CASSHGGGENIQYF
TRBV19	TRBJ1-5	.	.	TGTGCCAGTACCGCGGGGGACAATCAGCCCCAGCATTTT	CASTAGDNQPQHF
TRBV7-2	TRBJ1-1	.	once	TGTGCCAGCAGCTTAGTAGGGACAACTAACACTGAAGCTTTCTTT	CASSLVGTTNTEAFF
TRBV28	TRBJ1-4	TRBD1	.	TGTGCCAGCAGTTCCTCCCCGACAGGGGGTGAAAAACTGTTTTTT	CASSSSPTGGEKLFF
TRBV10-2	TRBJ2-5	TRBD1	.	TGCGCCAGCAGACAAACAGGGGGAACGGAGACCCAGTACTTC	CASRQTGGTETQYF
TRBV15	TRBJ1-2	TRBD1	.	TGTGCCACCAGCAGAGGTGGGACAGCTTATGGCTACACCTTC	CATSRGGTAYGYTF
TRBV9	TRBJ1-1	TRBD1	.	TGTGCCAGCAGCGCAGGGGGGTGGACTGAAGCTTTCTTT	CASSAGGWTEAFF
TRBV9	TRBJ2-2	.	.	TGTGCCAGCAGCGTAGGACTTTTCAACACCGGGGAGCTGTTTTTT	CASSVGLFNTGELFF
TRBV10-3	TRBJ1-2	.	.	TGTGCCATCAGTGCGGGAGAAGGTTGGAACTATGGCTACACCTTC	CAISAGEGWNYGYTF
TRBV25-1	TRBJ1-2	.	.	TGTGCCAGCAGTGAATCCCAAGGGAGCTATGGCTACACCTTC	CASSESQGSYGYTF
TRBV19	TRBJ1-4	.	.	TGTGCCAGTACCCAAGGACAGACTACAACTAATGAAAAACTGTTTTTT	CASTQGQTTTNEKLFF
TRBV29-1	TRBJ2-5	.	.	TGCAGCGGGGGCCTGGTTGGGGAGACCCAGTACTTC	CSGGLVGETQYF
TRBV15	TRBJ2-1	.	once	TGTGCCACCAGCAGAGATAGCACCGACAATGAGCAGTTCTTC	CATSRDSTDNEQFF
TRBV6-1	TRBJ1-5	.	.	TGTGCCAGCAAGGATAGCAATCAGCCCCAGCATTTT	CASKDSNQPQHF
TRBV5-1	TRBJ1-1	TRBD1	.	TGCGCCAGCAGCTTATCCTCCGGGACAGGGAACACTGAAGCTTTCTTT	CASSLSSGTGNTEAFF
TRBV29-1	TRBJ2-7	.	.	TGCAGCGTGGAAGCCGCGACGGACTCCTCCTACGAGCAGTACTTC	CSVEAATDSSYEQYF
TRBV7-9	TRBJ1-3	.	.	TGTGCCAGCAGCCCACTGGGGGGCGCCGGAAACACCATATATTTT	CASSPLGGAGNTIYF
TRBV2	TRBJ1-5	.	.	TGTGCCAGCGGAATAACCCCCAATCAGCCCCAGCATTTT	CASGITPNQPQHF
TRBV20-1	TRBJ1-5	.	.	TGCAGTGCTAGCCTGGATCAGCCCCAGCATTTT	CSASLDQPQHF
TRBV6-1	TRBJ1-3	.	.	TGTGCCGCTCGACGGAACTCTGGAAACACCATATATTTT	CAARRNSGNTIYF
TRBV28	TRBJ1-3	TRBD1	.	TGTGCCAGCAGTTTTGCCGGGACAGGGACAGGAAACACCATATATTTT	CASSFAGTGTGNTIYF
TRBV5-6	TRBJ2-1	.	.	TGTGCCAGCAGCCGACAGGTTAGCTCCTACAATGAGCAGTTCTTC	CASSRQVSSYNEQFF
TRBV5-6	TRBJ1-1	TRBD1	.	TGTGCCAGCAGCCCCGGACAGGTTGAAGCTTTCTTT	CASSPGQVEAFF
TRBV5-1	TRBJ2-5	TRBD2	once	TGCGCCAGCAGCATCGGGACTAGCGGTGGAGAGACCCAGTACTTC	CASSIGTSGGETQYF
TRBV10-3	TRBJ1-5	.	.	TGTGCCATCAGTGAATCTGGCGGGGCCAATCAGCCCCAGCATTTT	CAISESGGANQPQHF
TRBV10-3	TRBJ2-7	TRBD1	.	TGTGCCATCAGTGAGTCGGGAACAGGGGCTGGCGAGCAGTACTTC	CAISESGTGAGEQYF
TRBV4-1	TRBJ2-1	.	.	TGCGCCAGCAGCCAAGTAGGGGCAGGATTGGATGAGCAGTTCTTC	CASSQVGAGLDEQFF
TRBV28	TRBJ2-2	TRBD2	few	TGTGCCAGCACCACCCCGGGGGGGGGTAGGGCCGGGGAGCTGTTTTTT	CASTTPGGGRAGELFF
TRBV18	TRBJ2-7	TRBD2	.	TGTGCCAGCTCACGGACTAGCGGGGACCACGAGCAGTACTTC	CASSRTSGDHEQYF
TRBV10-2	TRBJ1-1	TRBD1	.	TGCGCCAGCAGAAGACAGGGGATCACTGAAGCTTTCTTT	CASRRQGITEAFF
TRBV2	TRBJ2-3	.	.	TGTGCCAACGCACTACTAGCCGACACAGATACGCAGTATTTT	CANALLADTDTQYF
TRBV10-3	TRBJ2-7	.	once	TGTGCCATCAGTGATTCGGGGTCCTACGAGCAGTACTTC	CAISDSGSYEQYF
TRBV5-4	TRBJ1-6	.	.	TGTGCCAGCAGCTTGGGGCCTTACGGGGCGAATTCACCCCTCCACTTT	CASSLGPYGANSPLHF
TRBV19	TRBJ1-5	TRBD1	.	TGTGCCAGTAGTGGACAGGGTAAACATCAGCCCCAGCATTTT	CASSGQGKHQPQHF
TRBV6-4	TRBJ2-3	.	.	TGTGCCAGCAGTCGACGGGGGTTAAGCACAGATACGCAGTATTTT	CASSRRGLSTDTQYF
TRBV30	TRBJ1-1	.	.	TGTGCCTGGAGGTTCAATGATGCCACTGAAGCTTTCTTT	CAWRFNDATEAFF
TRBV6-5	TRBJ1-3	.	.	TGTGCCAGCAGTTACGGGGGGAGGAGTGGAAACACCATATATTTT	CASSYGGRSGNTIYF
TRBV5-1	TRBJ1-2	.	.	TGCGCCAGCAGCCCCGATCAGGGGTTAACTTATGGCTACACCTTC	CASSPDQGLTYGYTF
TRBV6-6	TRBJ2-3	.	.	TGTGCCAGCAGTGGGGCGAGGCAGGGGTTGGATACGCAGTATTTT	CASSGARQGLDTQYF